One and the same sample provided the 22 T cell receptor beta chains below, sequenced in a study of shared clonotypes between healthy human individuals. Assay: immunoSEQ multiplex PCR; the TCRdb copy retains only in-frame clones and omits some. The sample has approximately 700,000 clones, more than 70% seen once. The sample comprised memory CD4+ T cells sorted from blood. As to subset: CD45RA-negative fraction. These receptors were collected from a woman between 25 and 40 years old in good health.

The chain links TRBV29-1 to TRBJ2-2; tentative D call: TRBD1 (5 bases). The CDR3 consists of 18 residues. CDR1 is SQVTM, CDR2 ANQGSEA, per germline. V dropped 4 bases and J dropped 0 bases, with 21 bases sitting between them. The CDR3 here is CSVVIQGSTKTNTGELFF. CDR3 DNA sequence: TGCAGCGTTGTCATTCAGGGATCAACGAAGACGAACACCGGGGAGCTGTTTTTT.

The rearrangement uses TRBV5-1 and TRBJ2-2; possible D gene TRBD1, 6 bases. The V gene's germline CDR1 is SGHRS and CDR2 YFSETQ. This CDR3 spans 14 amino acids. V lost 2 bases to trimming and J lost 7 bases, with 12 bases between them. CDR3 DNA sequence: TGCGCCAGCAGCTTTGCACAGGGTTACGGGGAGCTGTTTTTT. Amino acids: CASSFAQGYGELFF.

This chain uses TRBV29-1 with TRBJ2-2, with 12 bases matching TRBD1. The CDR3 has 13 residues. J was trimmed by 5 bases and V by 6 bases; bases with no gene match: 1. The germline V gene has CDR1 SQVTM and CDR2 ANQGSEA. The CDR3 DNA sequence: TGCAGCGTGGGACAGGGGGCAACCGGGGAGCTGTTTTTT. Its translation is CSVGQGATGELFF.

The chain carries TRBV28 and TRBJ2-7, with D possibly TRBD2 on 6 matching bases. V was shortened by 7 bases and J by 2 bases, with 15 bases between the two germline ends. Germline V gene lookup returns CDR1 MDHEN and CDR2 SYDVKM. The CDR3 sequence is 14 residues long. CDR3 amino acids: CASTSGARTYEQYF. CDR3 sequence (DNA): TGTGCCAGCACCTCGGGAGCCCGTACCTACGAGCAGTACTTC.

J is TRBJ2-7 and V is TRBV11-2; no definite D call. Per the germline V gene, CDR1 is SGHAT and CDR2 is FQNNGV. V was trimmed by 1 base and J by 4 bases, leaving 5 bases between them. The CDR3 contains 12 residues. The CDR3 is CASSLGLYEQYF. The DNA for the CDR3 is TGTGCCAGCAGCTTAGGTTTATACGAGCAGTACTTC.

This clone was detected many times. The chain links TRBV25-1 to TRBJ2-7; 14 bases line up with TRBD2. This CDR3 is 16 amino acids long. The germline V gene encodes CDR1 MGHDK and CDR2 SYGVNS. After removal of 5 bases from V and 3 bases from J, the junction contained 6 bases not matched to a gene. CDR3 in DNA: TGTGCCAGCAGTCCGACTAGCGGGAGGGGGCGCTACGAGCAGTACTTC. The encoded protein is CASSPTSGRGRYEQYF.

V is TRBV6-5 and J is TRBJ2-1; 9 bases match TRBD2. The length of the CDR3 is 14 residues. Looked up from germline, CDR1 is MNHEY and CDR2 is SVGAGI. J gave up 2 bases and V 7 bases, and 3 bases lay outside the gene matches. Written as DNA, the CDR3 is TGTGCCAGCAAAATAGCGGGAGCCTACAATGAGCAGTTCTTC. It yields the protein CASKIAGAYNEQFF.

A single count supports this clone. The V gene is TRBV6-6, the J gene TRBJ1-1; D might be TRBD1 (5 bases). CDR3 size: 14 residues. With 4 bases removed from V and 1 base from J, the gap between germline ends came to 10 bases. In germline, CDR1 is MNHNY, CDR2 SVGAGI (reference sequence). CDR3 coding DNA: TGTGCCAGCAGTTTTGGGGCCTCGAACACTGAAGCTTTCTTT. This translates into CASSFGASNTEAFF.

The rearrangement links TRBV9 to TRBJ2-3; maybe TRBD2 (5 bases). Trimming stripped 0 bases from V and 0 bases from J, with 11 bases between. Germline lookup yields CDR1 SGDLS and CDR2 YYNGEE. The CDR3 totals 16 residues. The CDR3 loop reads CASSVDHSGSTDTQYF. CDR3 bases: TGTGCCAGCAGCGTAGATCACAGCGGAAGCACAGATACGCAGTATTTT. Variable domain in full (rest from reference TRBV9 and TRBJ2-3): DSGVTQTPKHLITATGQRVTLRCSPRSGDLSVYWYQQSLDQGLQFLIQYYNGEERAKGNILERFSAQQFPDLHSELNLSSLELGDSALYFCASSVDHSGSTDTQYFGPGTRLTVL.

The V gene is TRBV6-6, the J gene TRBJ1-2; D perhaps matches TRBD1 (5 bases). This CDR3 is 12 amino acids long. V lost 7 bases and J lost 6, with 12 bases in between. Germline loops: CDR1 MNHNY, CDR2 SVGAGI (reference sequence). The CDR3 DNA sequence: TGTGCCAGCACCGACATGGGGGATGGCTACACCTTC. Its protein product is CASTDMGDGYTF.

In regard to this clone: At one end, the junction sequence differs from germline, possibly due to a read error. This chain connects TRBV18 to TRBJ1-1; D is possibly TRBD1 (6 bases). The germline CDR1 and CDR2 sequences are KGHSH and LQKENI. This CDR3 is 15 amino acids long. CDR3 nucleotide sequence: TGTGCCAGCTCACCGAGGAACAGGGTGAACACTGGAGCTTTCTTT. Translating it yields CASSPRNRVNTGAFF.

This clone has a handful of counts. Different DNA sequences within this sample yield the same CDR3. The V call is TRBV5-1, the J call TRBJ2-1, with D uncertain. V was pared by 0 bases and J by 1 base, with 11 bases between. There are 16 residues in the CDR3. Germline CDR1 reads SGHRS; CDR2 reads YFSETQ. CDR3 protein: CASSLEAFSSYNEQFF. The CDR3 nucleotides read TGCGCCAGCAGCTTGGAAGCTTTTAGTTCCTACAATGAGCAGTTCTTC.

This chain links TRBV4-2 with TRBJ2-1; the D gene is possibly TRBD2 (6 bases). Germline V lookup: CDR1 LGHNA, CDR2 YNFKEQ. The CDR3 sequence is 16 residues long. Between the trimmed V and J ends, which lost 1 base and 3 bases, there was a span of 13 bases. In DNA form, the CDR3 reads TGTGCCAGCAGCCAAGGCGCGGGAACAAACTACAATGAGCAGTTCTTC. It is translated as CASSQGAGTNYNEQFF.

The chain couples TRBV10-3 to TRBJ2-7; D is ambiguous. V was shortened by 4 bases and J by 5 bases, with 9 bases between the two germline ends. The V gene's germline CDR1 is ENHRY and CDR2 SYGVKD. The CDR3 is 12 residues long. CDR3 in DNA: TGTGCCATCAGTGGTGGGGTCCACGAGCAGTACTTC. Translation gives CAISGGVHEQYF.

The V call is TRBV7-9, the J call TRBJ2-1, with D perhaps TRBD2 (6 bases). This CDR3 is 14 amino acids long. Per germline, CDR1 SEHNR and CDR2 FQNEAQ (reference sequence). V was clipped by 5 bases and J by 6 bases, with 14 bases between them. The CDR3 loop reads CASSKGAGFNEQFF. The CDR3 DNA reads TGTGCCAGCAGCAAAGGGGCGGGATTCAATGAGCAGTTCTTC.

J is TRBJ2-2 and V is TRBV4-1; 9 positions agree with TRBD2. The germline CDR1 and CDR2 sequences are MGHRA and YSYEKL. V lost 5 bases to trimming and J lost 5 bases; unmatched junction nucleotides: 6. The CDR3 extends over 15 amino acids. CDR3 DNA sequence: TGCGCCAGCAGCAAGGGACTAGCTCTTACCGGGGAGCTGTTTTTT. As protein: CASSKGLALTGELFF.

CDR3 amino acids: CASSFYREGGTEAFF. The CDR3, as DNA: TGTGCCAGCAGTTTCTACAGGGAAGGCGGGACTGAAGCTTTCTTT. The chain couples TRBV27 to TRBJ1-1, with D possibly being TRBD1 (6 bases). Trimming took 3 bases from V and 5 from J, leaving 16 bases between them. The germline V gene has CDR1 MNHEY and CDR2 SMNVEV (reference sequence). This CDR3 region has 15 residues.

Only a few counts were recorded for this clone. The rearrangement joins TRBV29-1 to TRBJ2-7; 10 bases match TRBD2. Losses at the gene ends were 3 bases for V and 3 bases for J; bases not matched to a gene: 11. Germline V lookup: CDR1 SQVTM, CDR2 ANQGSEA. This CDR3 is 16 amino acids long. As DNA, the CDR3 is TGCAGCGTTGATCTTAGTAGAGCGGGAGGGGTCTACGAGCAGTACTTC. This sequence encodes CSVDLSRAGGVYEQYF.

The genes are TRBV29-1 and TRBJ2-5; 9 nucleotides match TRBD1. V was pared by 6 bases and J by 1 base, with 6 bases of the junction left unmatched. In germline, CDR1 is SQVTM, CDR2 ANQGSEA. The CDR3 spans 14 residues. In DNA, the CDR3 is TGCAGCGTACCGGACAGGGGTAGCCAAGAGACCCAGTACTTC. Translation gives CSVPDRGSQETQYF.

J is TRBJ2-1 and V is TRBV9; maybe TRBD2 (6 bases). CDR1 and CDR2 (germline): SGDLS, YYNGEE. Trimming removed 0 bases at V and 7 bases at J, with 14 bases between. This CDR3 is built from 15 residues. The CDR3 DNA reads TGTGCCAGCAGCGTAGCGGGAGCCGTGCAGAATGAGCAGTTCTTC. The encoded protein is CASSVAGAVQNEQFF.

The chain uses TRBV19 and TRBJ2-7; D remains unclear. The germline CDR1 and CDR2 sequences are LNHDA and SQIVND (reference sequence). Between the trimmed V and J ends, which lost 0 bases and 3 bases, there was a span of 6 bases. The CDR3 is 13 residues long. The CDR3 spells CASSIDRHYEQYF. The CDR3 nucleotides read TGTGCCAGTAGTATAGATCGACACTACGAGCAGTACTTC.

This clone was seen only a few times. The chain has TRBV7-2 and TRBJ2-1; D is possibly TRBD2 (5 bases). The length of the CDR3 is 14 residues. Deletions cut 4 bases from V and 5 bases from J, with 12 bases between. Looked up from germline, CDR1 is SGHTA and CDR2 is FQGNSA. CDR3 DNA sequence: TGTGCCAGCAGCTCATATCAGCGGAACAATGAGCAGTTCTTC. It encodes CASSSYQRNNEQFF.